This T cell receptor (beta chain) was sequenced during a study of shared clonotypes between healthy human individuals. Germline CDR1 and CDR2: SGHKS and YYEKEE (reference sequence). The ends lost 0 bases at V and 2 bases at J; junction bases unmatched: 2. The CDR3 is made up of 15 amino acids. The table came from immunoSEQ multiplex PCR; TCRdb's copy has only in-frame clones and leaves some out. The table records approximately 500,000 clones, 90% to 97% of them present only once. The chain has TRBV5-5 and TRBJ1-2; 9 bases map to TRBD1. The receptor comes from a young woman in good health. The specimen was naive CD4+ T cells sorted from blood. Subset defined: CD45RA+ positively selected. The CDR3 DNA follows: TGTGCCAGCAGCTTGGCAGGGACAGGGAACTATGGCTACACCTTC. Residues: CASSLAGTGNYGYTF.